This T cell receptor (beta chain) appears in the sequencing data of a study of blood T cell repertoires in COVID-19. Produced via immunoSEQ multiplex PCR; TCRdb's table is partial and in-frame only. The sample includes roughly 130,000 clones, 70% to 85% seen only once; the top ten take roughly 3%. Germline V gene sequence: CDR1 SNHLY, CDR2 FYNNEI. This CDR3 comprises 15 residues. V gave up 6 bases and J gave up 4 bases; unmatched junction bases: 7. This receptor was identified in a woman older than 75 with acute or convalescent COVID-19. The V call is TRBV2, the J call TRBJ2-3; 10 bases fit TRBD2. Input material: peripheral blood. CDR3 sequence: CASSSLAGESDTQYF. In DNA, the CDR3 is TGTGCCAGCAGCTCCCTAGCGGGGGAGTCAGATACGCAGTATTTT.